There are a few counts of the clone carrying this T cell receptor beta chain. Its target is not known. The CDR3 runs 19 residues. Germline CDR1 SGHVS, CDR2 FNYEAQ. Trimming cost V 5 bases and J 0 bases, with 23 bases left between them. The data stem from a study of OX40 agonist ivuxolimab in advanced cancers. As for the study in general: Participants could have had prior anti-PD-1, anti-PD-L1 or anti-CTLA-4 therapy, and approximately 40% had some.

Study outcomes and limitations: Relatively little clonal expansion, among the lowest observed, appeared in partial responders at 0.1-3.0 mg/kg.

Sequenced by immunoSEQ multiplex PCR; TCRdb stores in-frame clones only, minus some. This table has roughly 70,000 clones, 75% to 90% appearing once. This clonotype was sampled from an adult with an advanced solid tumor such as melanoma, head and neck, liver or kidney cancer. Source: CD4+ or CD8+ T cells sorted from blood, taken in a trial of the OX40 agonist ivuxolimab. The J gene is TRBJ2-1, the V gene TRBV7-6; a possible D gene is TRBD1 (5 bases). CDR3 residues: CASSNTAVWGRSSYNEQFF. The CDR3 DNA is TGTGCCAGCAGCAATACAGCCGTTTGGGGCCGGAGCTCCTACAATGAGCAGTTCTTC.